The 32 T cell receptor beta chains given below trace back to one sample, sequenced in a study of vaccination effects on CD4 cells after COVID-19. No cognate antigen is known for these TCRs. Only in-frame clones appear in the TCRdb table, and some are missing; sequencing was by immunoSEQ multiplex PCR. This repertoire shows roughly 27,000 clones, over 55% found once; its top ten account for roughly 9%. Before any sequencing was done, the ViraFEST assay used viral peptide pools to expand antigen-specific CD4+ T cells. Culturing for ten to eleven days preceded CD4+ T cell isolation. Two doses of either BNT162b2 or mRNA-1273 were given to each participant. The material sequenced was CD4+ T cells from PBMCs cultured with HCoV-NL63 spike peptides, taken after COVID-19 vaccination. These receptor sequences come from a human donor who received a COVID-19 vaccine.

CDR3 nucleotides: TGTGCCAGCAAGTCGACAGGACTCGGGGCCGGGGAGCTGTTTTTT. Translation gives CASKSTGLGAGELFF. The chain links TRBV6-5 to TRBJ2-2; possibly TRBD1 for D (6 bases). There are 15 residues in the CDR3. CDR1 is MNHEY and CDR2 is SVGAGI in the germline V gene. The V end was cut by 7 bases, the J end by 6 bases, with 18 bases between.

The chain couples TRBV15 to TRBJ2-5; D not resolved. The CDR3 contains 14 residues. V lost 6 bases to trimming and J lost 5 bases, with 16 bases between them. The germline gives CDR1 LNHNV, CDR2 YYDKDF (reference sequence). The CDR3 bases are TGTGCCACCAGTATAGGCGGAGATGGGGAGACCCAGTACTTC. This gives the protein CATSIGGDGETQYF. Looking up the rest from reference TRBV15 and TRBJ2-5 gives the full variable domain: DAMVIQNPRYQVTQFGKPVTLSCSQTLNHNVMYWYQQKSSQAPKLLFHYYDKDFNNEADTPDNFQSRRPNTSFCFLDIRSPGLGDTAMYLCATSIGGDGETQYFGPGTRLLVL.

V is TRBV9 and J is TRBJ2-2; D is possibly TRBD1 or TRBD2 (6 bases each). Trimming removed 0 bases at V and 3 bases at J, with 9 bases between. The CDR3 contains 15 residues. Per the germline V gene, CDR1 is SGDLS and CDR2 is YYNGEE. The CDR3 is CASSVGGGHTGELFF. The CDR3 DNA follows: TGTGCCAGCAGCGTAGGAGGGGGGCACACCGGGGAGCTGTTTTTT. Full variable domain (missing parts from reference TRBV9 and TRBJ2-2): DSGVTQTPKHLITATGQRVTLRCSPRSGDLSVYWYQQSLDQGLQFLIQYYNGEERAKGNILERFSAQQFPDLHSELNLSSLELGDSALYFCASSVGGGHTGELFFGEGSRLTVL.

The chain links TRBV11-2 to TRBJ2-2; 8 bases align to TRBD2. CDR3 size: 17 residues. The J segment lost 6 bases and the V segment lost 1 base, leaving 10 bases of the junction unmatched. In germline, CDR1 is SGHAT, CDR2 FQNNGV. This chain's CDR3 is CASSLGRGGIGAGELFF. As DNA, the CDR3 is TGTGCCAGCAGCTTAGGTCGCGGGGGGATTGGAGCCGGGGAGCTGTTTTTT.

In nucleotides, the CDR3 is TGTGCCAGCTCACTAGATCCCGGGGAGCTGTTTTTT. Protein sequence: CASSLDPGELFF. The genes are TRBV18 and TRBJ2-2; no clear D gene. Looked up from germline, CDR1 is KGHSH and CDR2 is LQKENI. This CDR3 is 12 amino acids long. Trimming took off 4 bases at V and 6 bases at J, with 6 bases between the two ends.

This sequence joins TRBV18 and TRBJ1-2; D gene unclear. Deletions cut 3 bases from V and 3 bases from J, with 8 bases between. This CDR3 has 13 amino acids. Looked up from germline, CDR1 is KGHSH and CDR2 is LQKENI. The CDR3 DNA is TGTGCCAGCTCACCCGGACCGTACTATGGCTACACCTTC. Its translation: CASSPGPYYGYTF.

The chain combines TRBV5-1 with TRBJ1-3, with 10 bases that match TRBD1. Per the germline V gene, CDR1 is SGHRS and CDR2 is YFSETQ. The CDR3 consists of 16 residues. The V and J ends lost 4 bases and 1 base, in that order; junction bases with no gene match: 5. CDR3 bases: TGCGCCAGCAGCGTACCGGGACAGGGGTCTGGAAACACCATATATTTT. Protein sequence: CASSVPGQGSGNTIYF.

This clone came up a few times. The chain links TRBV28 to TRBJ1-2; D call uncertain. The V end was cut by 7 bases, the J end by 6 bases, with 21 bases between. Germline CDR1 and CDR2: MDHEN and SYDVKM. CDR3 length: 15 residues. The CDR3 is CASIHPGGIEHGYTF. The DNA of the CDR3 is TGTGCCAGCATTCATCCCGGAGGGATTGAGCATGGCTACACCTTC.

The rearrangement joins TRBV6-5 to TRBJ1-2; no clear D. CDR3 length equals 12 residues. V lost 7 bases and J 4 bases, leaving 10 bases between the germline ends. Germline-derived CDR1 and CDR2 are MNHEY and SVGAGI. The CDR3: CASIAASYGYTF. CDR3 in DNA: TGTGCCAGCATCGCAGCCTCCTATGGCTACACCTTC.

V and J are TRBV10-3 and TRBJ1-2; unclear D gene. The germline gives CDR1 ENHRY, CDR2 SYGVKD. Trimming shortened V by 4 bases and J by 2 bases, and 5 bases separated the two germline ends. The CDR3 is 12 residues long. CDR3 sequence (DNA): TGTGCCATCAGTGTTGGAAACTATGGCTACACCTTC. It encodes CAISVGNYGYTF.

J is TRBJ2-3 and V is TRBV12-3 or TRBV12-4; D might be TRBD1 (5 bases). The CDR3 sequence is 13 residues long. Trimming removed 1 base at V and 9 bases at J, with 11 bases between. The CDR3 sequence: CASSLVGRRTQYF. The CDR3 region has the DNA TGTGCCAGCAGTTTAGTGGGGCGACGGACGCAGTATTTT.

Here the CDR3 DNA reads TGTGCCAGCAGCTTCTTTTACAGGGGGCGTAATGAGCAGTTCTTC. Its translation: CASSFFYRGRNEQFF. The chain couples TRBV13 to TRBJ2-1; 9 nucleotides line up with TRBD1. With 3 bases clipped from V and 7 bases from J, the junction kept 7 bases outside the gene matches. CDR1 is PRHDT and CDR2 is FYEKMQ in the germline V gene (reference sequence). This CDR3 has 15 residues.

The rearrangement joins TRBV19 to TRBJ2-5; a weak D match, TRBD2 (6 bases). Germline V gene lookup returns CDR1 LNHDA and CDR2 SQIVND (reference sequence). V lost 7 bases, J lost 4 bases, and 19 bases lay in between. This CDR3 is 15 amino acids long. The DNA of the CDR3 is TGTGCCAGTAACCAACCCGGACTACGCCGAGAGACCCAGTACTTC. It specifies CASNQPGLRRETQYF. Complete variable domain (other parts from reference TRBV19 and TRBJ2-5): DGGITQSPKYLFRKEGQNVTLSCEQNLNHDAMYWYRQDPGQGLRLIYYSQIVNDFQKGDIAEGYSVSREKKESFPLTVTSAQKNPTAFYLCASNQPGLRRETQYFGPGTRLLVL.

The rearrangement links TRBV11-2 to TRBJ1-4; D not certain. This CDR3 contains 13 residues. Trimming cost V 5 bases and J 2 bases, with 6 bases left between them. CDR1 SGHAT and CDR2 FQNNGV come from the germline V gene. The CDR3 loop reads CASSPSTNEKLFF. CDR3 nucleotides: TGTGCCAGCAGCCCCTCCACTAATGAAAAACTGTTTTTT.

The chain combines TRBV6-5 with TRBJ2-1, with D perhaps matching TRBD1 (7 bases). Germline V CDR1 and CDR2: MNHEY, SVGAGI. V shed 6 bases and J shed 4 bases, with 10 bases lying between them. The CDR3 runs 13 residues. DNA of the CDR3: TGTGCCAGCAGGGCGGGACAGTACAATGAGCAGTTCTTC. Translation: CASRAGQYNEQFF.

The genes are TRBV5-4 and TRBJ2-3; 9 bases fit TRBD2. With 0 bases clipped from V and 8 bases from J, the junction kept 10 bases outside the gene matches. The CDR3 contains 16 residues. CDR1 is SGHNT, CDR2 YYREEE, per germline (reference sequence). Written as DNA, the CDR3 is TGTGCCAGCAGCTTGGAGCTTAGCGGGAGCTTAGGTACGCAGTATTTT. Residues: CASSLELSGSLGTQYF.

The V and J genes are TRBV29-1 and TRBJ1-2, with D perhaps matching TRBD1 (5 bases). Looked up from germline, CDR1 is SQVTM and CDR2 is ANQGSEA. The CDR3 runs 14 residues. V lost 3 bases, J lost 2 bases, and 13 bases lay in between. CDR3 nucleotide sequence: TGCAGCGTTGAGAGGGACGGGGGGAACTATGGCTACACCTTC. It translates to CSVERDGGNYGYTF.

CDR3 in DNA: TGTGCCAGCAGTGACTGGGCCGGAGATAATTCACCCCTCCACTTT. Translated, it gives CASSDWAGDNSPLHF. The chain has TRBV2 and TRBJ1-6; D is uncertain. The CDR3 covers 15 residues. Germline V lookup: CDR1 SNHLY, CDR2 FYNNEI. V lost 3 bases, J lost 5 bases, and 11 bases lay in between.

The chain has TRBV14 and TRBJ2-7; D not resolved. The CDR3 is 13 amino acids. The germline V and J ends were trimmed by 0 bases and 2 bases, with 5 bases remaining between them. Germline V gene sequence: CDR1 SGHDN, CDR2 FVKESK. CDR3 DNA sequence: TGTGCCAGCAGCCAAGAAGGCCCCTACGAGCAGTACTTC. This translates into CASSQEGPYEQYF.

CDR3 sequence: CASSRYQGGRQETQYF. The CDR3 region has the DNA TGTGCCAGCAGCCGGTATCAAGGGGGGAGGCAAGAGACCCAGTACTTC. The chain uses TRBV7-9 and TRBJ2-5; D is possibly TRBD1 or TRBD2 (6 bases each). Germline CDR1 SEHNR, CDR2 FQNEAQ (reference sequence). V was shortened by 5 bases and J by 2 bases, with 18 bases between the two germline ends. CDR3 length equals 16 residues.

The V call is TRBV6-4, the J call TRBJ2-3; 8 bases map to TRBD2. Germline-derived CDR1 and CDR2 are MRHNA and SNTAGT. The CDR3 spans 15 residues. The V gene end was trimmed by 3 bases and the J gene end by 1 base; junction bases not matched to a gene: 3. CDR3 in amino acids: CASSEETSGTDTQYF. CDR3 DNA sequence: TGTGCCAGCAGTGAAGAGACTAGCGGCACAGATACGCAGTATTTT.

This clone has a single count. The chain has TRBV10-3 and TRBJ1-1; D not resolved. Trimming cost V 6 bases and J 11 bases, with 13 bases left between them. CDR1 and CDR2 from the germline V gene are ENHRY and SYGVKD. The CDR3 is made up of 11 amino acids. The CDR3 DNA reads TGTGCCATCAGGGGTCCTCTCTATGCTTTCTTT. It specifies CAIRGPLYAFF.

In this sample, this clone turned up a few times. This sequence joins TRBV2 and TRBJ1-5, with 7 bases fitting TRBD1. After removal of 7 bases from V and 8 bases from J, the junction contained 5 bases not matched to a gene. Germline lookup yields CDR1 SNHLY and CDR2 FYNNEI. The CDR3 consists of 12 residues. The CDR3 nucleotides read TGTGCCAGCAAAGGGGGCTCAGAGCCCCAGCATTTT. Encoded protein: CASKGGSEPQHF.

The rearrangement links TRBV19 to TRBJ1-6; D ambiguous. Deletions cut 4 bases from V and 4 bases from J, with 14 bases between. The CDR3 consists of 16 residues. Looked up from germline, CDR1 is LNHDA and CDR2 is SQIVND (reference sequence). The CDR3 sequence is CASSTDMPTYNSPLHF. The DNA of the CDR3 is TGTGCCAGTAGTACCGACATGCCGACTTATAATTCACCCCTCCACTTT.

The chain combines TRBV11-2 with TRBJ2-3; 9 bases map to TRBD2. CDR1 SGHAT and CDR2 FQNNGV come from the germline V gene. V dropped 2 bases and J dropped 2; count of bases not matched to a gene: 2. There are 15 residues in the CDR3. CDR3 sequence reads: CASSLSGRLTDTQYF. CDR3 nucleotide sequence: TGTGCCAGCAGCTTAAGCGGGAGGCTCACAGATACGCAGTATTTT.

This clone was found a few times. V usage is TRBV9 and J usage is TRBJ1-6; D possibly corresponds to TRBD1 (6 bases). The CDR3 loop spans 14 amino acids. The germline CDR1 and CDR2 sequences are SGDLS and YYNGEE. Trimming pared 6 bases from V and 9 bases from J, leaving 16 bases between. CDR3 DNA sequence: TGTGCCAGCATCCGGGGGCCCTCGGGTTCACCCCTCCACTTT. Amino acid sequence: CASIRGPSGSPLHF.

This chain connects TRBV19 to TRBJ1-2; 11 bases fit TRBD1. Germline V gene data show CDR1 as LNHDA and CDR2 as SQIVND (reference sequence). V was clipped by 6 bases and J by 6 bases; unmatched bases: 6. CDR3 length: 14 amino acids. The CDR3 loop reads CASSGDRGIHGYTF. The CDR3 DNA follows: TGTGCCAGTAGCGGGGACAGGGGGATTCATGGCTACACCTTC.

CDR3 in DNA: TGTGCCAGCTCAGACGACAGCGCGGGCGCCTACGAGCAGTACTTC. Translating gives CASSDDSAGAYEQYF. The chain links TRBV18 to TRBJ2-7; tentatively, D is TRBD1 or TRBD2 (5 bases each). CDR1 and CDR2 from the germline V gene are KGHSH and LQKENI. The V gene lost 5 bases and the J gene lost 2 bases, with 16 bases spanning the gap. The CDR3 contains 15 residues.

The chain carries TRBV6-5 and TRBJ2-7, with 7 bases lining up with TRBD1. Germline V gene data show CDR1 as MNHEY and CDR2 as SVGAGI. The J segment lost 3 bases and the V segment lost 6 bases, leaving 8 bases of the junction unmatched. The CDR3 spans 14 residues. DNA for the CDR3: TGTGCCAGCAGCCCGGGACAGTCATACTACGAGCAGTACTTC. It codes for CASSPGQSYYEQYF.

The sample holds a few counts of this clone. The V gene is TRBV5-4, the J gene TRBJ2-2; D possibly corresponds to TRBD2 (5 bases). From germline, CDR1 is SGHNT and CDR2 YYREEE (reference sequence). V dropped 4 bases and J dropped 1 base, with 8 bases sitting between them. The CDR3 is 14 amino acids. DNA of the CDR3: TGTGCCAGCAGCAAGGACTGGAACACCGGGGAGCTGTTTTTT. Amino acid sequence: CASSKDWNTGELFF.

The chain recombines TRBV9 with TRBJ2-2; 8 bases fit TRBD2. The CDR3 has 17 residues. Germline trimming cut 0 bases from V and 1 base from J; bases unmatched to any gene: 5. Germline V gene sequence: CDR1 SGDLS, CDR2 YYNGEE. The CDR3 DNA is TGTGCCAGCAGCGTAGCGGGAGGGCTTGGGAACACCGGGGAGCTGTTTTTT. Protein product: CASSVAGGLGNTGELFF.

This clone was counted once. CDR3 nucleotide sequence: TGCAGCGTTGCGGTGGGGGGGAAGGCCACAGATACGCAGTATTTT. The encoded protein is CSVAVGGKATDTQYF. The gene calls are TRBV29-1 and TRBJ2-3; 7 bases match TRBD2. CDR3 length equals 15 residues. Germline assignment: CDR1 SQVTM and CDR2 ANQGSEA. The V segment lost 4 bases and the J segment 2 bases; nucleotides outside the gene matches: 9.